These 4 T cell receptor beta chains were all obtained from the same sample, sequenced in a study of T cell responses to AZD1222 COVID-19 vaccine. Clones were read by immunoSEQ multiplex PCR, and TCRdb kept only the in-frame ones, dropping some. The data show 130,000 or so clones, 93% seen once. Sequences were derived from peripheral blood, sampled on day 0 of MenACWY control vaccination. These receptors all stem from an adult in good health.

J is TRBJ1-5 and V is TRBV19; no clear D gene. V lost 6 bases to trimming and J lost 2 bases, with 26 bases between them. Germline V gives CDR1 LNHDA, CDR2 SQIVND (reference sequence). The CDR3 extends over 19 amino acids. CDR3: CASSDGRFRREVRNQPQHF. DNA for the CDR3: TGTGCCAGTAGCGACGGGCGGTTTAGGAGGGAGGTTCGCAATCAGCCCCAGCATTTT.

CDR3 nucleotides: TGTGCCAGCAGCCACTCCCCGGGAAGCTCCTATAATTCACCCCTCCACTTT. Its translation is CASSHSPGSSYNSPLHF. The V gene is TRBV14, the J gene TRBJ1-6; D remains ambiguous. Trimming took off 3 bases at V and 0 bases at J, with 12 bases between the two ends. Looked up from germline, CDR1 is SGHDN and CDR2 is FVKESK. The CDR3 spans 17 residues.

This clone was counted once. This chain connects TRBV7-6 to TRBJ1-3; no clear D gene. This CDR3 contains 15 residues. CDR1 is SGHVS and CDR2 is FNYEAQ in the germline V gene. V was cut by 5 bases and J by 0 bases, with 11 bases left in between. CDR3 DNA: TGTGCCAGCAGCCCCGGACGGAGCTCTGGAAACACCATATATTTT. It codes for CASSPGRSSGNTIYF.

This clone was detected only once. CDR3 residues: CASSQDGVDRGGYTF. Here the CDR3 DNA reads TGCGCCAGCAGCCAAGATGGAGTGGACAGGGGAGGCTACACCTTC. The V call is TRBV4-1, the J call TRBJ1-2; 9 bases line up with TRBD1. J was trimmed by 8 bases and V by 0 bases; bases with no gene match: 7. Per germline, CDR1 MGHRA and CDR2 YSYEKL. There are 15 residues in the CDR3.